This TCR beta chain is drawn from a study of PD-1 blockade in classical Hodgkin lymphoma. Overall study context: The study gave patients nivolumab 3 mg/kg intravenously every 2 weeks.

Every patient experienced relapse after autologous stem cell transplantation, and brentuximab vedotin exposure varied. The table came from immunoSEQ multiplex PCR; TCRdb's copy has only in-frame clones and leaves some out. The sample has 25,000 to 30,000 clones; 70% are singletons. CDR1 and CDR2 (germline): MDHEN, SYDVKM. V was trimmed by 2 bases and J by 0 bases, leaving 17 bases between them. The CDR3 loop spans 18 amino acids. This material consisted of peripheral blood mononuclear cells (PBMCs), taken before the second cycle of nivolumab. The sequence derives from a human donor with classical Hodgkin lymphoma. The V call is TRBV28, the J call TRBJ2-4; perhaps TRBD2 as D (5 bases). In DNA, the CDR3 is TGTGCCAGCAGTTTAGAAGGGAGAGCAGGACTAGCCAAAAACATTCAGTACTTC. Its protein product is CASSLEGRAGLAKNIQYF.